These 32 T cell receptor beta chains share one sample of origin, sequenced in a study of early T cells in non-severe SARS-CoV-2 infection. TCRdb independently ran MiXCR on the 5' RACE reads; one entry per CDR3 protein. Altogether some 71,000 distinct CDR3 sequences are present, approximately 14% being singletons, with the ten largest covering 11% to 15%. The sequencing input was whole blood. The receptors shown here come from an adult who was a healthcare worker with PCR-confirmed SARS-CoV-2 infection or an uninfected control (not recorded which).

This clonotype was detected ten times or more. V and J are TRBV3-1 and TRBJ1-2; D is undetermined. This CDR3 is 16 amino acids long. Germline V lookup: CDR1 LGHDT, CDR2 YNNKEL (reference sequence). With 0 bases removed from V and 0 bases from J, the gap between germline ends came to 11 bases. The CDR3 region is CASSQDLKHPNYGYTF. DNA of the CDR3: TGTGCCAGCAGCCAAGATCTAAAACACCCTAACTATGGCTACACCTTC.

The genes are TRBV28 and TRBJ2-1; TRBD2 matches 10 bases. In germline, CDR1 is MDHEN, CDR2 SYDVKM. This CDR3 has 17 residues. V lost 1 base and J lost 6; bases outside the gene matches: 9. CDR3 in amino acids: CASSLYLLAGDLNEQFF. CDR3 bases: TGTGCCAGCAGTTTATACCTCCTAGCGGGGGACCTCAATGAGCAGTTCTTC. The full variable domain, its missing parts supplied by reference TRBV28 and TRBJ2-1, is DVKVTQSSRYLVKRTGEKVFLECVQDMDHENMFWYRQDPGLGLRLIYFSYDVKMKEKGDIPEGYSVSREKKERFSLILESASTNQTSMYLCASSLYLLAGDLNEQFFGPGTRLTVL.

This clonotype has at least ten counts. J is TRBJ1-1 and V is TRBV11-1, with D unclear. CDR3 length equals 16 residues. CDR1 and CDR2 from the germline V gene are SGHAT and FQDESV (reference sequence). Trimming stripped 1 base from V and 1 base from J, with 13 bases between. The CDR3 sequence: CASSLGSRTQNTEAFF. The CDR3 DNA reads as TGTGCCAGCAGCTTAGGATCCCGGACGCAGAACACTGAAGCTTTCTTT. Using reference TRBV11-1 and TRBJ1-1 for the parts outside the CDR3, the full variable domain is EAEVAQSPRYKITEKSQAVAFWCDPISGHATLYWYRQILGQGPELLVQFQDESVVDDSQLPKDRFSAERLKGVDSTLKIQPAELGDSAMYLCASSLGSRTQNTEAFFGQGTRLTVV.

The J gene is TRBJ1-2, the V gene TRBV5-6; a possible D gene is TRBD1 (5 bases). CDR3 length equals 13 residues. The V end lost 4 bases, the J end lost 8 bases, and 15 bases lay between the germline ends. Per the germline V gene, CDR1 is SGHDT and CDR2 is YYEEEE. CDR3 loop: CASSPAGPQGYTF. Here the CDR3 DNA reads TGTGCCAGCAGCCCAGCAGGGCCTCAAGGCTACACCTTC.

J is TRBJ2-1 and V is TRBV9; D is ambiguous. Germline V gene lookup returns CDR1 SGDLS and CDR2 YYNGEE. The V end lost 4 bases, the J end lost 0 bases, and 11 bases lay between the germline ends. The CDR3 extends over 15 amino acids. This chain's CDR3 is CASSLRPSSYNEQFF. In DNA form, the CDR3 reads TGTGCCAGCAGCCTAAGACCCAGCTCCTACAATGAGCAGTTCTTC.

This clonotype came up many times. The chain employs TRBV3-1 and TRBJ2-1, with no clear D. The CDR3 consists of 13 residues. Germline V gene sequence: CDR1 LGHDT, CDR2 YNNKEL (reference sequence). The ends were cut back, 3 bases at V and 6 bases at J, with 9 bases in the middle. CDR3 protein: CASSHAVGNEQFF. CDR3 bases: TGTGCCAGCAGCCATGCCGTCGGCAATGAGCAGTTCTTC.

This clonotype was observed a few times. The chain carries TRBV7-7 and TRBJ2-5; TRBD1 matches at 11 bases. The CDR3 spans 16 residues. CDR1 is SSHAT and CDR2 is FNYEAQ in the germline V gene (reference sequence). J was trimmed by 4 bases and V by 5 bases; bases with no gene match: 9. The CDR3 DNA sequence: TGTGCCAGCAGCCAACTGGGGACAGGGGGAGGAGAGACCCAGTACTTC. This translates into CASSQLGTGGGETQYF.

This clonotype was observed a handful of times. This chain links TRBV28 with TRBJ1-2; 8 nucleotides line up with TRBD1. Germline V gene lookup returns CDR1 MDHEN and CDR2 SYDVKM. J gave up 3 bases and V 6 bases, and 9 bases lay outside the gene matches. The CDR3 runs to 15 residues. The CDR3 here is CASSGQGTFDYGYTF. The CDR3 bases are TGTGCCAGCAGCGGACAGGGTACTTTTGACTATGGCTACACCTTC.

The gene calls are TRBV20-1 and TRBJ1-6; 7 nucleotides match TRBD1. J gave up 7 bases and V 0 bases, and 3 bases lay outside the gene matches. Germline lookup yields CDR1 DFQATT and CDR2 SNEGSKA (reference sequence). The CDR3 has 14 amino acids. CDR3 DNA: TGCAGTGCTAGAGAGGGGACAGCAAATTCACCCCTCCACTTT. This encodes CSAREGTANSPLHF.

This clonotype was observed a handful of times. In DNA form, the CDR3 reads TGTGCCAGCAGCTTGGGGGCCACAGATACGCAGTATTTT. It translates to CASSLGATDTQYF. The chain is built from TRBV7-9 and TRBJ2-3, with D possibly being TRBD1 (6 bases). Trimming cost V 3 bases and J 2 bases, with 6 bases left between them. The CDR3 has 13 amino acids. Germline-derived CDR1 and CDR2 are SEHNR and FQNEAQ (reference sequence).

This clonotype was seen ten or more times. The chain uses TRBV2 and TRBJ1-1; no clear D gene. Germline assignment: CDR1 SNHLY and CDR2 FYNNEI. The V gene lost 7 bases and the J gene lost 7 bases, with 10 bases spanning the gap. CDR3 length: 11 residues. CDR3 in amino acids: CASITGSEAFF. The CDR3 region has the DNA TGTGCCAGCATAACCGGGAGTGAAGCTTTCTTT.

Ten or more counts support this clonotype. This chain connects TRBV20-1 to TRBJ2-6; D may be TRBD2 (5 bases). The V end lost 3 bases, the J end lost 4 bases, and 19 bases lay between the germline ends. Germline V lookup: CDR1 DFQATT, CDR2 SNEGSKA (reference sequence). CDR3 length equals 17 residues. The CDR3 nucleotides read TGCAGTGCTAGGGGAGCTAGCCCTACTACCGGGGCCAACGTCCTGACTTTC. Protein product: CSARGASPTTGANVLTF.

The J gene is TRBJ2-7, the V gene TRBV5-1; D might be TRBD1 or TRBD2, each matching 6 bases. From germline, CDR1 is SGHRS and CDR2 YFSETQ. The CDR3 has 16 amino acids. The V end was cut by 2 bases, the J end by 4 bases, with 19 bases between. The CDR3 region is CASSFVLTGGGYEQYF. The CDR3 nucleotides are TGCGCCAGCAGCTTCGTCTTGACAGGAGGGGGTTACGAGCAGTACTTC.

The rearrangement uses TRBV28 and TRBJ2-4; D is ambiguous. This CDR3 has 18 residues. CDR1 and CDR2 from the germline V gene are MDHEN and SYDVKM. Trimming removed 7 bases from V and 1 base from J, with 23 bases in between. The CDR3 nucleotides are TGTGCCAGCACCACTATGCTTCTAATAGGCGACGCCAAAAACATTCAGTACTTC. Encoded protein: CASTTMLLIGDAKNIQYF.

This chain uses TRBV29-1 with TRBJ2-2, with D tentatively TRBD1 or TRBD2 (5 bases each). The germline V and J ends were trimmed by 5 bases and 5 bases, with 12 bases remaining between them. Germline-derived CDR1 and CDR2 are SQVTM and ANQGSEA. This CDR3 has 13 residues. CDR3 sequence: CSVSRDGTGELFF. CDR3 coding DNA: TGCAGCGTTTCCCGGGACGGGACCGGGGAGCTGTTTTTT.

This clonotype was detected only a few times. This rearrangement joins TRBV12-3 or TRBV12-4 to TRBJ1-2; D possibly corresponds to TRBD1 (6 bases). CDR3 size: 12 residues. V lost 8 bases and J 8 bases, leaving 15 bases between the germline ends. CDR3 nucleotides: TGTGCCAGCTCCATGGGGGGCGGCGGCTACACCTTC. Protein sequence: CASSMGGGGYTF.

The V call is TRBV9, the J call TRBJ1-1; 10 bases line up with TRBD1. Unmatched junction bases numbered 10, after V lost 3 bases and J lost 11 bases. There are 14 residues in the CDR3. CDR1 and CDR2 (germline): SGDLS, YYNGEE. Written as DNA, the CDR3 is TGTGCCAGCAGCGCCCAACCGGGACAGGGGCGGGCTTTCTTT. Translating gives CASSAQPGQGRAFF. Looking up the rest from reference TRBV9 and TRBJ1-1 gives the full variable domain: DSGVTQTPKHLITATGQRVTLRCSPRSGDLSVYWYQQSLDQGLQFLIQYYNGEERAKGNILERFSAQQFPDLHSELNLSSLELGDSALYFCASSAQPGQGRAFFGQGTRLTVV.

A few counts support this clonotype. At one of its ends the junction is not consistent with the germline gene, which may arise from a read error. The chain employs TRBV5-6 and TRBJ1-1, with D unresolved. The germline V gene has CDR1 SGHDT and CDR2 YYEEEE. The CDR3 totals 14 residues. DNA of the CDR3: TGTGCCAGCAGCTTGTACGACATGAAAACTGAAGCTTTCTTT. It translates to CASSLYDMKTEAFF.

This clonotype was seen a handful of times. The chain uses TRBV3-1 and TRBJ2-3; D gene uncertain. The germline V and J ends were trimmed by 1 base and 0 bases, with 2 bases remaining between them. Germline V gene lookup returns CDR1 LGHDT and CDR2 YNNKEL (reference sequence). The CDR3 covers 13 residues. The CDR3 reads CASSQASTDTQYF. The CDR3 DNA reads TGTGCCAGCAGCCAAGCGAGCACAGATACGCAGTATTTT.

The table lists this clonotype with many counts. The CDR3 spells CASSRRPPSAGNTIYF. The CDR3 nucleotides read TGTGCCAGCAGCCGCCGACCCCCTTCCGCTGGAAACACCATATATTTT. The gene calls are TRBV7-2 and TRBJ1-3; D not resolved. The V end was cut by 5 bases, the J end by 2 bases, with 16 bases between. Germline loops: CDR1 SGHTA, CDR2 FQGNSA. The CDR3 has 16 residues. Filled out from reference TRBV7-2 and TRBJ1-3, the complete variable domain reads GAGVSQSPSNKVTEKGKDVELRCDPISGHTALYWYRQSLGQGLEFLIYFQGNSAPDKSGLPSDRFSAERTGGSVSTLTIQRTQQEDSAVYLCASSRRPPSAGNTIYFGEGSWLTVV.

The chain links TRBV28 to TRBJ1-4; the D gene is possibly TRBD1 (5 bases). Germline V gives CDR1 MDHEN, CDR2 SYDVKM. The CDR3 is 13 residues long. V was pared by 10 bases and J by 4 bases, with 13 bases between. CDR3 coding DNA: TGTGCCACCGAACAGGTTAATAATGAAAAACTGTTTTTT. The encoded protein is CATEQVNNEKLFF.

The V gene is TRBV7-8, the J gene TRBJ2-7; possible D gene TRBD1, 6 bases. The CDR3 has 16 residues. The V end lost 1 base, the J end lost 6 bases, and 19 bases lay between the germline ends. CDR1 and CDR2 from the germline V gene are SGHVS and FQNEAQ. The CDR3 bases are TGTGCCAGCAGCTTAGTTTTGGACAGCCGTCCGTCCGAGCAGTACTTC. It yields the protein CASSLVLDSRPSEQYF.

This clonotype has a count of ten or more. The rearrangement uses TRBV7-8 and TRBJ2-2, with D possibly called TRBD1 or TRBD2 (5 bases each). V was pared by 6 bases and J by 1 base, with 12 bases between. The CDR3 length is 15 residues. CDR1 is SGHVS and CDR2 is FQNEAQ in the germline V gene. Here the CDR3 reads CASRNRDLNTGELFF. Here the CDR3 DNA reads TGTGCCAGCAGAAACCGGGACCTGAACACCGGGGAGCTGTTTTTT.

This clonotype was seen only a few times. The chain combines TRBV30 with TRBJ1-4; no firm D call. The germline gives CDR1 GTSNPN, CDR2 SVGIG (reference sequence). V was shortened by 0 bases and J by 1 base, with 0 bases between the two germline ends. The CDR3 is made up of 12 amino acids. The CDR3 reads CAWSVTNEKLFF. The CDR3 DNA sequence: TGTGCCTGGAGTGTAACTAATGAAAAACTGTTTTTT.

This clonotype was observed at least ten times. CDR3 in DNA: TGCAGCGGTGCGGACGGCTACGAGCAGTACTTC. This codes for CSGADGYEQYF. The genes are TRBV29-1 and TRBJ2-7, with D hard to call. V gave up 7 bases and J gave up 3 bases, with 10 bases separating them. Germline lookup yields CDR1 SQVTM and CDR2 ANQGSEA. The CDR3 sequence is 11 residues long.

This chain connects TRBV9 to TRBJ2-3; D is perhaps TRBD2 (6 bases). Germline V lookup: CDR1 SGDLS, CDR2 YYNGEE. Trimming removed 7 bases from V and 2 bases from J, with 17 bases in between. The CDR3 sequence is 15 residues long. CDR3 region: CASSYKTGDTDTQYF. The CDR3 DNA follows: TGTGCCAGCTCCTACAAAACGGGGGACACAGATACGCAGTATTTT.

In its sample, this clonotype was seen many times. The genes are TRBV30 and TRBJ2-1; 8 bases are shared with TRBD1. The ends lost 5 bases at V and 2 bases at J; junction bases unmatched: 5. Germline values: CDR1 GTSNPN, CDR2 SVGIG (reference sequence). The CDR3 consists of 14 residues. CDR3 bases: TGTGCCTGGTCACAGGGGGAGACCTACAATGAGCAGTTCTTC. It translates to CAWSQGETYNEQFF.

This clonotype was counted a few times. The DNA of the CDR3 is TGTGCCACCAGGCTACACCGAGTACAGGGAGCGAACACTGAAGCTTTCTTT. This encodes CATRLHRVQGANTEAFF. The chain employs TRBV15 and TRBJ1-1; D may be TRBD1 (6 bases). Trimming removed 6 bases from V and 1 base from J, with 21 bases in between. The CDR3 is made up of 17 amino acids. Germline V CDR1 and CDR2: LNHNV, YYDKDF (reference sequence).

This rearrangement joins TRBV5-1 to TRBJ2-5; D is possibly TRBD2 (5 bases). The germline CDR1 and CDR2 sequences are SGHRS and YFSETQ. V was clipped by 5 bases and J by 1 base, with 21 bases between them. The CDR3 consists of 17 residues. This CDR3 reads CASRIRISALSQETQYF. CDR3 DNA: TGCGCCAGCAGGATCCGAATTAGCGCGCTCAGCCAAGAGACCCAGTACTTC.

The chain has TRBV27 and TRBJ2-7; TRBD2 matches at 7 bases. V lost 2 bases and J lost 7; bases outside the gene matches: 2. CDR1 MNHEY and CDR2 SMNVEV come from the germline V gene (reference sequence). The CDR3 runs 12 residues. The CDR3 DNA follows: TGTGCCAGCAGTTTAACCGGGAGGGAGCAGTACTTC. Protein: CASSLTGREQYF.

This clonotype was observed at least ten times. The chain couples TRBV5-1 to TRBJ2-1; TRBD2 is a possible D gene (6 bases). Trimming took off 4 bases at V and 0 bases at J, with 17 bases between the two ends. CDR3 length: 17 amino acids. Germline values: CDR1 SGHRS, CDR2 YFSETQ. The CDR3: CASSPYLRGSSYNEQFF. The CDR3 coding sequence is TGCGCCAGCAGCCCGTACCTTCGGGGGAGCTCCTACAATGAGCAGTTCTTC.

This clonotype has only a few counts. The CDR3 sequence: CASSRWTGGSHLAYEQYF. The CDR3 coding sequence is TGTGCCAGCAGCCGTTGGACAGGGGGTTCCCACTTGGCCTACGAGCAGTACTTC. V gene TRBV7-8 combines with J gene TRBJ2-7; 10 bases line up with TRBD1. Germline V gene lookup returns CDR1 SGHVS and CDR2 FQNEAQ. V was pared by 5 bases and J by 2 bases, with 15 bases of the junction left unmatched. The CDR3 sequence is 18 residues long.